The 14 T cell receptor beta chains presented below share a single source sample, sequenced in a study of Graves' ophthalmopathy and Graves' hyperthyroidism. Investigators amplified TCR beta CDR3 regions from RNA transcripts. HTBI-primed first-round RT-PCR preceded second-round multiplex PCR. TCRdb reprocessed the multiplex PCR reads with MiXCR, giving one entry per CDR3 protein. The profile shows 650,000 to 800,000 distinct CDR3 sequences, 35% to 50% of them singletons. The sample taken for sequencing was peripheral blood. The source of these receptors is an adult man with Graves' ophthalmopathy.

The V gene is TRBV6-1, the J gene TRBJ2-5; the D is unclear. The DNA end is a closer match to TRBJ2-7, so the J assignment may be wrong. The CDR3 has 11 residues. Germline loops: CDR1 MNHNS, CDR2 SASEGT. The CDR3 DNA follows: TGTGCCAGCAGGGCCCTATACGAGCAGTACTTC. It is translated as CASRALYEQYF.

Worth noting for this clonotype: Likely a read error: the CDR3 ends without its conserved phenylalanine or tryptophan. Because the CDR3's place on the DNA is in doubt, the DNA is left out and the CDR3 is given as listed by TCRdb. V is TRBV7-6 and J is TRBJ2-7. Inclusive of both ends, the CDR3 amounts to 9 amino acids. The germline V gene has CDR1 SGHVS and CDR2 FNYEAQ. CDR3 sequence reads: CASSLGQSY.

The rearrangement joins TRBV24-1 to TRBJ2-5; TRBD1 matches 8 bases. Germline CDR1 reads KGHDR; CDR2 reads SFDVKD. Trimming at V came to 0 bases and at J to 5 bases, leaving 1 base not matched to a gene. This CDR3 contains 14 residues. DNA for the CDR3: TGTGCCACCAGTGATTTGCACAGGGGGGAGACCCAGTACTTC. Translated: CATSDLHRGETQYF.

This clonotype has at least ten counts. The chain employs TRBV24-1 and TRBJ2-5; D possibly corresponds to TRBD1 (6 bases). Trimming cost V 4 bases and J 5 bases, with 19 bases left between them. CDR1 and CDR2 from the germline V gene are KGHDR and SFDVKD. CDR3 length: 16 residues. The CDR3 region has the DNA TGTGCCACCAGTGAGACCCACAGGGTGATTGGGGAGACCCAGTACTTC. It codes for CATSETHRVIGETQYF.

The chain recombines TRBV29-1 with TRBJ1-1; 8 nucleotides agree with TRBD1. The CDR3 totals 12 residues. The germline gives CDR1 SQVTM, CDR2 ANQGSEA. V lost 6 bases and J lost 4; bases outside the gene matches: 4. Here the CDR3 DNA reads TGCAGCGTGACAGGGGCGGTCACTGAAGCTTTCTTT. Its translation: CSVTGAVTEAFF.

This clonotype was observed a single time. A much larger clone differs from this one at a single base, so this may be a read error. The rearrangement links TRBV12-3 or TRBV12-4 to TRBJ1-2, with TRBD1 as a possible D gene (6 bases). The CDR3 spans 13 residues. The CDR3 region is CAGSLRGGLGYTF. DNA for the CDR3: TGTGCCGGCAGTTTACGTGGGGGGCTTGGCTACACCTTC.

On this clonotype: A junction end diverges from the germline sequence, so it may reflect a read error. This chain connects TRBV10-3 to TRBJ2-5; weak D call: TRBD1 (6 bases). This CDR3 region has 14 residues. Germline values: CDR1 ENHRY, CDR2 SYGVKD. The CDR3 DNA reads TGTGCCAGCAGTCCCGGGACAACTCGGGAGACCCAGTACTTC. Its translation: CASSPGTTRETQYF.

The chain joins TRBV5-1 to TRBJ1-1; no reliable D call. Per germline, CDR1 SGHRS and CDR2 YFSETQ. V was clipped by 0 bases and J by 3 bases, with 9 bases between them. The CDR3 is 14 residues long. DNA for the CDR3: TGCGCCAGCAGCTTGGGACAACGGGACACTGAAGCTTTCTTT. Translated, it gives CASSLGQRDTEAFF.

The rearrangement links TRBV4-1 to TRBJ2-7; 10 positions agree with TRBD2. The CDR3 totals 15 residues. V shed 0 bases and J 3 bases; nucleotides not matched to a gene: 2. CDR1 and CDR2 from the germline V gene are MGHRA and YSYEKL. The CDR3 region is CASSQDTSGIYEQYF. The CDR3 region has the DNA TGCGCCAGCAGCCAAGATACTAGCGGGATCTACGAGCAGTACTTC.

This clonotype showed up many times. The chain employs TRBV10-3 and TRBJ2-5, with D perhaps being TRBD1 or TRBD2 (5 bases each). V lost 5 bases, J lost 4 bases, and 11 bases lay in between. This CDR3 contains 13 residues. The V gene's germline CDR1 is ENHRY and CDR2 SYGVKD. CDR3 residues: CAISPQGPETQYF. The CDR3 DNA is TGTGCCATCAGTCCCCAGGGACCAGAGACCCAGTACTTC.

In regard to this clonotype: Just one base apart from a much larger clone, this may be a read error. The chain employs TRBV20-1 and TRBJ1-1; 8 nucleotides agree with TRBD1. Germline V gene lookup returns CDR1 DFQATT and CDR2 SNEGSKA (reference sequence). J gave up 1 base and V 6 bases, and 19 bases lay outside the gene matches. CDR3 size: 18 residues. As DNA, the CDR3 is TGCAGTGCCGCACCGATTGTAGACAGGGGAACACGGAACACTGAAGCTTTCTTT. Translation: CSAAPIVDRGTRNTEAFF.

This clonotype was seen ten or more times. The chain links TRBV9 to TRBJ1-6; no reliable D call. Germline assignment: CDR1 SGDLS and CDR2 YYNGEE. V was trimmed by 4 bases and J by 11 bases, leaving 13 bases between them. This CDR3 is built from 13 residues. In DNA, the CDR3 is TGTGCCAGCAGCTCGGCTGCCACCCCACCCCTCCACTTT. This translates into CASSSAATPPLHF.

This clonotype was seen at least ten times. The genes are TRBV29-1 and TRBJ2-7; TRBD2 agrees at 8 bases. The CDR3 has 15 residues. V lost 2 bases to trimming and J lost 2 bases; unmatched junction nucleotides: 8. Germline-derived CDR1 and CDR2 are SQVTM and ANQGSEA. The CDR3 region is CSVESRAGVAYEQYF. For the CDR3, the DNA is TGCAGCGTTGAATCCCGAGCGGGAGTGGCCTACGAGCAGTACTTC.

This clonotype was recorded many times. The genes are TRBV10-3 and TRBJ1-1; D uncertain. CDR1 ENHRY and CDR2 SYGVKD come from the germline V gene. V was pared by 8 bases and J by 8 bases, with 12 bases between. This CDR3 comprises 11 residues. The CDR3 loop is CAIEDAGEAFF. The CDR3 DNA reads as TGTGCCATCGAGGATGCGGGAGAAGCTTTCTTT.